This TCR beta chain came from a study of T cells in tumors after PD-1 blockade. About the study: Excluded were patients with checkpoint blockade, immunosuppressants, or radiotherapy or other anti-cancer therapy within 4 weeks. Each patient got pembrolizumab 200 mg every 3 weeks or cemiplimab 350 mg every 2 weeks.

CDR1 and CDR2 (germline): MNHEY, SMNVEV (reference sequence). With 0 bases removed from V and 5 bases from J, the gap between germline ends came to 16 bases. This CDR3 comprises 16 residues. Produced via immunoSEQ multiplex PCR; TCRdb's table is partial and in-frame only. The sample shows more than 45,000 clones, approximately 79% of them seen only once. As regards this clone: Its antigen remains unidentified.

Notes on the study in general: Some novel exhausted tumor clones appeared in pre-treatment blood, suggesting peripheral recruitment.

The TCR sequence derives from a human donor with advanced basal cell or squamous cell carcinoma (not recorded which). The V gene is TRBV27, the J gene TRBJ1-2; D is unclear. This material consisted of PBMCs, taken before anti-PD-1 therapy. The CDR3 DNA reads TGTGCCAGCAGTTTATCCTACTCCGGGTCCCAATATGGCTACACCTTC. It codes for CASSLSYSGSQYGYTF.